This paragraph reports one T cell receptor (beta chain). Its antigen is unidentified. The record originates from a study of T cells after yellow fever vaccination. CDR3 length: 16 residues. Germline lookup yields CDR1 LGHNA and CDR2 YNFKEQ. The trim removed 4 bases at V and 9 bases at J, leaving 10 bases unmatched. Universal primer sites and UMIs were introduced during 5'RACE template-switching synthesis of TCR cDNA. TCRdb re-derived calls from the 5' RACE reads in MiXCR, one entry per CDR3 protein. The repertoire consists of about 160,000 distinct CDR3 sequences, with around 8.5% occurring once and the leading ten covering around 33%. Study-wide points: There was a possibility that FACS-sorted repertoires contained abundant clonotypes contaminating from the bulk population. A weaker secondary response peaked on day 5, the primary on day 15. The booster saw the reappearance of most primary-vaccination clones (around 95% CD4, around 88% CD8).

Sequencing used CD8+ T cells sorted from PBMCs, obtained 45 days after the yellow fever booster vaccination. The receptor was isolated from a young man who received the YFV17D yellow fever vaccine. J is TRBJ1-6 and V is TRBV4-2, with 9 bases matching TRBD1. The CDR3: CASSLEGDREFSPLHF. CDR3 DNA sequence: TGTGCCAGCAGCCTCGAGGGGGACAGGGAGTTTTCACCCCTCCACTTT.